This T cell receptor beta chain was recorded in a study of T cells in localized non-small cell lung cancer. The study, taken as a whole, reports: A higher density of T cells in blood coincided with extended overall survival. A median approximately 60 of the top 100 tumor clones appeared in adjacent lung. Adjacent uninvolved lung had the highest clonality, suggesting focused antigen responses.

Concerning this clone itself: What it binds is unknown.

The CDR3 totals 14 residues. Germline V gene lookup returns CDR1 SGHVS and CDR2 FQNEAQ. The V end was cut by 5 bases, the J end by 1 base, with 11 bases between. Measured with immunoSEQ multiplex PCR; TCRdb has only the in-frame clones, and not every one. The profile shows about 19,000 clones, just over 90% of them singletons. The source is a male donor at least 60 years old with stage I squamous cell lung carcinoma. This sequence joins TRBV7-8 and TRBJ1-2; D perhaps matches TRBD1 (6 bases). Source: peripheral blood, taken before any cancer treatment. The CDR3 loop reads CASSARQDNYGYTF. DNA of the CDR3: TGTGCCAGCAGCGCTAGACAGGATAACTATGGCTACACCTTC.